The rows below give T cell receptor beta chains drawn from one sample of a study of identifying expanded T cells in peripheral blood. Only in-frame clones appear in the TCRdb table, and some are missing; sequencing was by immunoSEQ multiplex PCR. The sample lists about 47,000 clones; less than 85% were seen once. The sequenced sample consisted of blood. The receptors were gathered from a person aged 18 to 75 in good health. The conserved cysteine and the conserved F or W are not part of the CDR3 here.

>TRBV30|TRBJ1-3
AWSGNTIY
>TRBV11-2|TRBJ2-1
ASSRTLGRSSYNEQF
>TRBV9|TRBJ2-3
ASSPGDTDTQY
>TRBV11-3|TRBJ2-3
ASSSSGTDTQY
>TRBV2|TRBJ1-1
ASSETVDHTEAF
>TRBV6-1|TRBJ1-5
ASSEGGAGNQPQH
>TRBV7-3|TRBJ2-2
ASSLGGLAGNTGELF
>TRBV5-1|TRBJ2-5
ASSLNRAETQY
>TRBV29-1|TRBJ2-3
SVDITDTQY
>TRBV5-6|TRBJ1-1
ASSSQNTEAF
>TRBV5-4|TRBJ2-1
ASSLRDNEQF
>TRBV5-4|TRBJ2-5
ASSLQTGQETQY
>TRBV7-8|TRBJ1-1
ASSLNRNTEAF
>TRBV30|TRBJ2-3
AWRKPAGGTDTQY
>TRBV9|TRBJ2-2
ASSVFDTGELF
>TRBV11-2|TRBJ1-1
ASSSIPQGAIRAEAF
>TRBV4-1|TRBJ2-1
ASSPGREQF
>TRBV19|TRBJ1-2
ASSILTGNGYT
>TRBV5-1|TRBJ2-7
ASSLDHEQY
>TRBV9|TRBJ2-5
ASSVGPRRQETQY
>TRBV19|TRBJ2-6
ASSLRDIAFSGANVLT
>TRBV5-6|TRBJ2-5
ASSHAGTSRGDY
>TRBV28|TRBJ2-5
ASSFSGGAQETQY
>TRBV11-3|TRBJ2-1
ASSGGQGVYNEQF
>TRBV7-2|TRBJ2-1
ASSLLNEQF
>TRBV5-1|TRBJ2-1
ASSQAGESYNEQF
>TRBV5-1|TRBJ1-2
ASSLMAAGAYGYT
>TRBV10-1|TRBJ2-5
ASSETGAGPQETQY
>TRBV7-2|TRBJ2-5
ASSLSETQY
>TRBV9|TRBJ1-2
ASSVALAGIYGYT
>TRBV7-9|TRBJ1-1
ASSGSQGANTEAF
>TRBV18|TRBJ1-4
ASSPLLYEKLF
>TRBV1|TRBJ2-3
TSSQGSYGRAPDTQY
>TRBV4-3|TRBJ1-4
ASSQDRQGGNEKLF
>TRBV29-1|TRBJ2-1
SVVGLFSPDNEQF
>TRBV2|TRBJ1-5
ASSRMGGNQPQH
>TRBV19|TRBJ1-4
ASRRSEKLF
>TRBV10-2|TRBJ2-3
ASSPKVHTQY
>TRBV5-1|TRBJ2-5
ASSSTGEETQY
>TRBV18|TRBJ1-4
ASSPPFTGSRTELF
>TRBV18|TRBJ1-5
ASSQSGANQPQH
>TRBV7-9|TRBJ2-3
ASSAELGTDTQY
>TRBV19|TRBJ2-3
ASSIGLAGSDTQY
>TRBV9|TRBJ1-3
ASSVGGGSGNTIY
>TRBV19|TRBJ2-2
ASSPSAGVAGELF
>TRBV30|TRBJ2-2
AWSGSGRSGELF
>TRBV21-1|TRBJ1-5
ASSLANDGVGQPQH
>TRBV6-6|TRBJ2-3
ASSYAGGSTDTQY